This is a list of T cell receptor beta chains from one sample in a study of T cell repertoires in cytomegalovirus infection. In TCRdb, the reads were re-called with MiXCR into one record per CDR3 protein. Among 290,000 or so distinct CDR3 sequences listed, under 30% were seen once. The material sequenced was PBMCs. All receptors derive from a human donor in good health (CMV status not recorded). Some clones in this sample may be carry-over from other donors' samples. The CDR3 runs from the conserved cysteine through the conserved F or W. The D gene is left open where the match is weak. Only some rows state a clone size, as once, few, many or a class for expanded clones.

D,size,V,J,DNA,CDR3
NA,few,TRBV28,TRBJ1-4,TGTGCCAGCAGTTCAGGGGCAACTAATGAAAAACTGTTTTTT,CASSSGATNEKLFF
NA,many,TRBV7-9,TRBJ2-5,TGTGCCAGTGATAGGGCCCAAGAGACCCAGTACTTC,CASDRAQETQYF
NA,NA,TRBV7-8,TRBJ2-6,TGTGCCAGCAGCTCCGGACTTGGTGGGGCCAACGTCCTGACTTTC,CASSSGLGGANVLTF
NA,NA,TRBV19,TRBJ1-5,TGTGCCAGTAGTATCAGGGAAAATCAGCCCCAGCATTTT,CASSIRENQPQHF
NA,NA,TRBV30,TRBJ1-4,TGTGCCTGGAGTGCTCTGGGGGGCAGTGGTGAAAAACTGTTTTTT,CAWSALGGSGEKLFF
NA,many,TRBV7-9,TRBJ2-7,TGTGCCAGCAGCTCCCGGACAGCCGGCTACGAGCAGTACTTC,CASSSRTAGYEQYF
NA,NA,TRBV29-1,TRBJ2-5,TGCAGCGTTGGACGGAGGCTCACCCCGGAGACCCAGTACTTC,CSVGRRLTPETQYF
NA,many,TRBV7-9,TRBJ2-7,TGTGCCGGCATCGGCGTTGGTTCCTACGAGCAGTACTTC,CAGIGVGSYEQYF
NA,many,TRBV7-8,TRBJ1-3,TGTGCCAGCAGCTCCTGGTCCGGATTCTCTGGAAACACCATATATTTT,CASSSWSGFSGNTIYF
TRBD1,NA,TRBV7-9,TRBJ1-6,TGTGCCAGCAGCGAGACAGGGGGTAATTCACCCCTCCACTTT,CASSETGGNSPLHF
TRBD1,few,TRBV12-3/TRBV12-4,TRBJ1-5,TGTGCCAGCGGACAGGGGGATACCAATCAGCCCCAGCATTTT,CASGQGDTNQPQHF
NA,NA,TRBV28,TRBJ1-2,TGTGCCAGCAGTTTACTCCCCGTGGCGACCTATGGCTACACCTTC,CASSLLPVATYGYTF
NA,few,TRBV19,TRBJ1-5,TGTGCCAGTAGTATCCGGGTGGGCAATCAGCCCCAGCATTTT,CASSIRVGNQPQHF
TRBD2,few,TRBV20-1,TRBJ2-4,TGCAGTGCTAGGTACTATGGGGCCCTAGCGGGCCTCCATTCGTCGCGGGGAAACATTCAGTACTTC,CSARYYGALAGLHSSRGNIQYF
TRBD1,NA,TRBV12-3/TRBV12-4,TRBJ2-7,TGTGCCAGCAAACCGGGACAGAATAACTACGAGCAGTACTTC,CASKPGQNNYEQYF
NA,few,TRBV6-2/TRBV6-3,TRBJ1-1,TGTGCCAGCAGTTACTCCCCCCGGGGGCGCCGTCCTGAAGCTTTCTTT,CASSYSPRGRRPEAFF
TRBD1,NA,TRBV5-1,TRBJ2-7,TGCGCCAGCAGCATGGGACAGGGGGGCGAGCAGTACTTC,CASSMGQGGEQYF
TRBD2,NA,TRBV29-1,TRBJ2-1,TGCAGCGTTGATACGGGGGGGGGGAAGGGGCAGTTCTTC,CSVDTGGGKGQFF
NA,NA,TRBV11-2,TRBJ2-7,TGTGCCAGCAGCTTCGGGCTCGTGGGGGCCTACGAGCAGTACTTC,CASSFGLVGAYEQYF
NA,many,TRBV7-8,TRBJ1-3,TGTGCCAGCACCATAACGCCGCGAGGACCCTTGGACACCATATATTTT,CASTITPRGPLDTIYF
NA,many,TRBV7-2,TRBJ2-3,TGTGCCAGCAGCCGCTCCCGGAGCGGAAACACAGATACGCAGTATTTT,CASSRSRSGNTDTQYF
TRBD2,few,TRBV15,TRBJ2-1,TGTGCCACCAGCCTTCGCCTAGCGGGGGGCCCTAATGAGCAGTTCTTC,CATSLRLAGGPNEQFF
NA,NA,TRBV7-2,TRBJ1-2,TGTGCCAGCAGCTTAGGCGGGGGGCGCTTCTATGGCTACACCTTC,CASSLGGGRFYGYTF
TRBD2,NA,TRBV20-1,TRBJ2-3,TGCAGTGCATCCGGGACTAGCAACCCAGATACGCAGTATTTT,CSASGTSNPDTQYF
TRBD1,few,TRBV20-1,TRBJ2-7,TGCAGCGCCGACAGGGGATTTACCTACGAGCAGTACTTC,CSADRGFTYEQYF
NA,many,TRBV7-2,TRBJ2-1,TGTGCCAGCAGCTTAGTGGGGGGGGGCGCCGGAACCTACAATGAGCAGTTCTTC,CASSLVGGGAGTYNEQFF
NA,NA,TRBV7-2,TRBJ2-3,TGTGCCAGCAGCCTTACTTTTGCAGATACGCAGTATTTT,CASSLTFADTQYF
TRBD2,NA,TRBV6-1,TRBJ2-3,TGTGCCAGCATGACCGGGACTAGCGGGAGTTTAACGCAGTATTTT,CASMTGTSGSLTQYF
NA,few,TRBV6-2/TRBV6-3,TRBJ1-1,TGTGCCAGCAGTTACAGGGGCTGGACTGAAGCTTTCTTT,CASSYRGWTEAFF
NA,few,TRBV20-1,TRBJ2-1,TGCAGTGCTATTACTAGCAGGGTCAATGAGCAGTTCTTC,CSAITSRVNEQFF
NA,NA,TRBV12-3/TRBV12-4,TRBJ2-7,TGTGCCAGCGGACGGGCCACTGGGAACGAGCAGTACTTC,CASGRATGNEQYF
NA,NA,TRBV15,TRBJ1-5,TGTGCCACCAGCAGAGACGGGCAGGCAAATCAGCCCCAGCATTTT,CATSRDGQANQPQHF
TRBD1,NA,TRBV10-3,TRBJ2-6,TGTGCCATCAGTGGGACAGGAGTGAAGAGCCCTGGGGCCAACGTCCTGACTTTC,CAISGTGVKSPGANVLTF
TRBD2,few,TRBV11-2,TRBJ2-2,TGTGCCAGCAGCCCTAACCCACTAGCGGGAGGGAGATCGAGCACCGGGGAGCTGTTTTTT,CASSPNPLAGGRSSTGELFF
NA,few,TRBV14,TRBJ2-1,TGTGCCAGCAGGCAGAATGGTGAGCAGTTCTTC,CASRQNGEQFF
NA,NA,TRBV29-1,TRBJ2-2,TGCAGCGCTTTAAGGGGAGGTGAAACCGGGGAGCTGTTTTTT,CSALRGGETGELFF